The 29 T cell receptor beta chains in this list originate from one sample, sequenced in a study of control samples from healthy donors and cancer patients. The data were produced by immunoSEQ multiplex PCR, yet TCRdb's version contains in-frame clones alone and is incomplete. The repertoire holds about 170,000 clones, with 91% as singletons. Sequences were obtained from blood. These receptors came from a woman under 40 in good health.

J is TRBJ1-1 and V is TRBV24-1; 7 bases fit TRBD1. Germline V gene data show CDR1 as KGHDR and CDR2 as SFDVKD. This CDR3 has 10 residues. The J segment lost 11 bases and the V segment lost 7 bases, leaving 3 bases of the junction unmatched. CDR3 DNA: TGTGCCACCAGCACAGGGGAGGCTTTCTTT. Its protein product is CATSTGEAFF.

V gene TRBV9 combines with J gene TRBJ1-4, with unresolved D. This CDR3 is 15 amino acids long. Germline-derived CDR1 and CDR2 are SGDLS and YYNGEE. Trimming removed 0 bases at V and 7 bases at J, with 13 bases between. The chain's CDR3 is CASSVGLGGSEKLFF. CDR3 DNA: TGTGCCAGCAGCGTAGGTTTAGGTGGGAGTGAAAAACTGTTTTTT.

The chain uses TRBV14 and TRBJ2-7, with 7 bases fitting TRBD1. Per germline, CDR1 SGHDN and CDR2 FVKESK. The CDR3 is made up of 15 amino acids. The V gene end was trimmed by 4 bases and the J gene end by 3 bases; junction bases not matched to a gene: 9. Here the CDR3 DNA reads TGTGCCAGCAGCCCCCTAAGCCAGGGGGTCTACGAGCAGTACTTC. Translating it yields CASSPLSQGVYEQYF. Full variable domain (missing parts from reference TRBV14 and TRBJ2-7): EAGVTQFPSHSVIEKGQTVTLRCDPISGHDNLYWYRRVMGKEIKFLLHFVKESKQDESGMPNNRFLAERTGGTYSTLKVQPAELEDSGVYFCASSPLSQGVYEQYFGPGTRLTVT.

This clone was found once. The chain combines TRBV30 with TRBJ1-2; D perhaps matches TRBD1 (6 bases). With 0 bases removed from V and 0 bases from J, the gap between germline ends came to 11 bases. The length of the CDR3 is 15 residues. Germline assignment: CDR1 GTSNPN and CDR2 SVGIG (reference sequence). Here the CDR3 reads CAWSVHRDTNYGYTF. The CDR3 bases are TGTGCCTGGAGTGTACACCGGGACACTAACTATGGCTACACCTTC.

This chain links TRBV7-9 with TRBJ1-4; D call uncertain. Per germline, CDR1 SEHNR and CDR2 FQNEAQ (reference sequence). This CDR3 comprises 15 residues. V was cut by 1 base and J by 8 bases, with 14 bases left in between. The CDR3 DNA reads as TGTGCCAGCAGCTTAGGTACAACGATTGCGGAAAAACTGTTTTTT. It translates to CASSLGTTIAEKLFF. Supplemented by reference TRBV7-9 and TRBJ1-4, the full variable domain reads DTGVSQNPRHKITKRGQNVTFRCDPISEHNRLYWYRQTLGQGPEFLTYFQNEAQLEKSRLLSDRFSAERPKGSFSTLEIQRTEQGDSAMYLCASSLGTTIAEKLFFGSGTQLSVL.

The J gene is TRBJ2-7, the V gene TRBV28; no clear D gene. CDR3 size: 12 residues. V was trimmed by 5 bases and J by 2 bases, leaving 7 bases between them. Germline V gene sequence: CDR1 MDHEN, CDR2 SYDVKM. The CDR3 here is CASSRPPYEQYF. CDR3 sequence (DNA): TGTGCCAGCAGTAGGCCCCCCTACGAGCAGTACTTC.

The rearrangement joins TRBV4-1 to TRBJ2-1; 14 bases line up with TRBD2. CDR3 length equals 16 residues. V gave up 1 base and J gave up 4 bases; unmatched junction bases: 0. Germline-derived CDR1 and CDR2 are MGHRA and YSYEKL. In DNA form, the CDR3 reads TGCGCCAGCAGCCAAGGGACTAGCGGGGGGTACAATGAGCAGTTCTTC. Translated, it gives CASSQGTSGGYNEQFF.

This chain links TRBV3-1 (or the pseudogene TRBV3-2) with TRBJ2-1, with TRBD1 matching 7 bases. Germline CDR1 is LGHDT and CDR2 is YNNKEL (reference sequence). Germline trimming cut 3 bases from V and 0 bases from J; bases unmatched to any gene: 5. This CDR3 has 16 residues. In DNA form, the CDR3 reads TGTGCCAGCAGCCACCTCCAGGGGGACTCCTACAATGAGCAGTTCTTC. Residues: CASSHLQGDSYNEQFF.

The chain couples TRBV7-2 to TRBJ2-3, with TRBD2 matching over 7 bases. CDR3 size: 16 residues. V was clipped by 1 base and J by 3 bases; unmatched bases: 7. The germline gives CDR1 SGHTA, CDR2 FQGNSA. The DNA of the CDR3 is TGTGCCAGCAGCTTAGTCGGCGGGAGTGTAACAGATACGCAGTATTTT. Encoded protein: CASSLVGGSVTDTQYF.

The chain recombines TRBV28 with TRBJ1-2; 10 bases line up with TRBD1. The CDR3 consists of 15 residues. The V segment lost 5 bases and the J segment 0 bases; nucleotides outside the gene matches: 3. Germline V gives CDR1 MDHEN, CDR2 SYDVKM. This CDR3 reads CASSTTGGANYGYTF. The CDR3 DNA reads as TGTGCCAGCAGTACGACAGGGGGCGCTAACTATGGCTACACCTTC.

This clone was detected only a few times. This chain links TRBV9 with TRBJ1-2, with TRBD1 identical over 7 bases. Germline assignment: CDR1 SGDLS and CDR2 YYNGEE. CDR3 size: 14 residues. With 0 bases clipped from V and 6 bases from J, the junction kept 5 bases outside the gene matches. DNA of the CDR3: TGTGCCAGCAGCGTAGAGGGGGCGTATGATGGCTACACCTTC. It encodes CASSVEGAYDGYTF.

The chain employs TRBV27 and TRBJ2-1, with 10 bases aligning to TRBD2. Germline assignment: CDR1 MNHEY and CDR2 SMNVEV (reference sequence). This CDR3 region has 15 residues. V shed 5 bases and J 2 bases; nucleotides not matched to a gene: 3. The CDR3 reads CASSLSGRPYNEQFF. As DNA, the CDR3 is TGTGCCAGCAGTCTTAGCGGGAGGCCCTACAATGAGCAGTTCTTC.

The rearrangement joins TRBV7-9 to TRBJ2-3; 9 bases match TRBD2. CDR1 is SEHNR and CDR2 is FQNEAQ in the germline V gene (reference sequence). The trim removed 0 bases at V and 5 bases at J, leaving 3 bases unmatched. The CDR3 has 15 amino acids. CDR3 DNA: TGTGCCAGCAGCTTAGCTAGCGGGAGTGAAGATACGCAGTATTTT. It is translated as CASSLASGSEDTQYF.

This clone turned up a few times. DNA for the CDR3: TGTGCCAGCAGCTTAGATCGGTGGGATTCGGGTACAGATACGCAGTATTTT. As protein: CASSLDRWDSGTDTQYF. This chain links TRBV11-2 with TRBJ2-3; no clear D gene. This CDR3 has 17 residues. Germline assignment: CDR1 SGHAT and CDR2 FQNNGV. V was cut by 0 bases and J by 3 bases, with 16 bases left in between.

The table lists this clone with a few counts. The chain uses TRBV11-2 and TRBJ2-1, with 15 bases that match TRBD2. Germline V lookup: CDR1 SGHAT, CDR2 FQNNGV. CDR3 size: 16 residues. Trimming cost V 6 bases and J 2 bases; bases outside gene matches: 2. DNA for the CDR3: TGTGCCAGCAGGGGACTAGCGGGAGGCGCCTACAATGAGCAGTTCTTC. The encoded protein is CASRGLAGGAYNEQFF.

The J gene is TRBJ1-1, the V gene TRBV11-2, with D perhaps matching TRBD1 (6 bases). Germline assignment: CDR1 SGHAT and CDR2 FQNNGV. V was clipped by 2 bases and J by 5 bases, with 15 bases between them. This CDR3 is built from 15 residues. The CDR3, as DNA: TGTGCCAGCAGCTTACGCTTGGGGGCGGGTACTGAAGCTTTCTTT. Amino acid sequence: CASSLRLGAGTEAFF.

The gene calls are TRBV19 and TRBJ2-2; unclear D gene. With 3 bases removed from V and 5 bases from J, the gap between germline ends came to 4 bases. Germline V gene data show CDR1 as LNHDA and CDR2 as SQIVND (reference sequence). CDR3 length equals 12 residues. The CDR3 DNA follows: TGTGCCAGTAGTATCCGAACCGGGGAGCTGTTTTTT. Translating it yields CASSIRTGELFF.

This chain links TRBV2 with TRBJ1-5; 7 bases are shared with TRBD1. The V and J ends lost 1 base and 6 bases, in that order; junction bases with no gene match: 6. Germline-derived CDR1 and CDR2 are SNHLY and FYNNEI. This CDR3 contains 15 residues. Here the CDR3 reads CASSEEAGGGQPQHF. DNA for the CDR3: TGTGCCAGCAGTGAAGAGGCAGGGGGGGGTCAGCCCCAGCATTTT.

The genes are TRBV19 and TRBJ1-3, with D perhaps TRBD1 (6 bases). Between the trimmed V and J ends, which lost 5 bases and 0 bases, there was a span of 11 bases. The CDR3 loop spans 15 amino acids. Germline assignment: CDR1 LNHDA and CDR2 SQIVND (reference sequence). The CDR3 sequence: CASSLRGASGNTIYF. CDR3 bases: TGTGCCAGTAGTCTCCGGGGGGCCTCTGGAAACACCATATATTTT.

This clone turned up a few times. This chain joins TRBV2 and TRBJ1-1, with a weak D call TRBD1 (5 bases). Between the trimmed V and J ends, which lost 4 bases and 0 bases, there was a span of 12 bases. Germline V gene data show CDR1 as SNHLY and CDR2 as FYNNEI. This CDR3 spans 15 amino acids. CDR3 nucleotide sequence: TGTGCCAGCAGTGGGAAGGTGGGGGTGAACACTGAAGCTTTCTTT. Translating it yields CASSGKVGVNTEAFF.

The chain carries TRBV19 and TRBJ2-5; tentative D call: TRBD1 (6 bases). V lost 4 bases and J 5 bases, leaving 14 bases between the germline ends. CDR3 length: 14 amino acids. From germline, CDR1 is LNHDA and CDR2 SQIVND (reference sequence). The CDR3 nucleotides are TGTGCCAGTAGTACTCAAACAGGGATCGAGACCCAGTACTTC. This gives the protein CASSTQTGIETQYF.

This chain links TRBV14 with TRBJ1-3; D remains ambiguous. The germline gives CDR1 SGHDN, CDR2 FVKESK. Trimming removed 4 bases from V and 4 bases from J, with 11 bases in between. This CDR3 region has 14 residues. In DNA, the CDR3 is TGTGCCAGCAGCCCCACTACAGCCGGAAACACCATATATTTT. Translation gives CASSPTTAGNTIYF.

Concerning this clone itself: Other nucleotide sequences from this sample produce the same CDR3. The CDR3 loop is CASSYGRGGTDTQYF. The DNA for the CDR3 is TGTGCCAGCAGTTACGGGCGGGGGGGCACAGATACGCAGTATTTT. The chain carries TRBV6-6 and TRBJ2-3; 8 bases line up with TRBD2. The CDR3 has 15 residues. V trimming: 2 bases; J trimming: 1 base; junction bases outside the gene matches: 2. Germline V lookup: CDR1 MNHNY, CDR2 SVGAGI (reference sequence).

The chain employs TRBV4-1 and TRBJ1-1; D not certain. Germline-derived CDR1 and CDR2 are MGHRA and YSYEKL. The CDR3 runs 14 residues. V lost 0 bases and J lost 4, with 9 bases in between. CDR3 loop: CASSQDERITEAFF. CDR3 in DNA: TGCGCCAGCAGCCAAGATGAGAGGATCACTGAAGCTTTCTTT.

The gene calls are TRBV27 and TRBJ2-2; 15 nucleotides line up with TRBD2. Germline CDR1 reads MNHEY; CDR2 reads SMNVEV (reference sequence). With V trimmed by 5 bases and J by 6 bases, 1 base remained unmatched. The CDR3 has 15 amino acids. CDR3 DNA: TGTGCCAGCAGTCGGACTAGCGGGGGGGCCGGGGAGCTGTTTTTT. The encoded protein is CASSRTSGGAGELFF.

The chain employs TRBV5-5 and TRBJ2-2; TRBD1 matches 10 bases. Trimming cost V 3 bases and J 6 bases; bases outside gene matches: 11. The V gene's germline CDR1 is SGHKS and CDR2 YYEKEE (reference sequence). This CDR3 has 17 residues. Here the CDR3 reads CASSWTGGAGVPGELFF. The CDR3 bases are TGTGCCAGCAGCTGGACAGGGGGGGCGGGAGTGCCCGGGGAGCTGTTTTTT.

This clone was counted once. This chain joins TRBV5-1 and TRBJ2-3; perhaps TRBD2 as D (5 bases). V gave up 2 bases and J gave up 4 bases, with 14 bases separating them. The CDR3 has 15 amino acids. From germline, CDR1 is SGHRS and CDR2 YFSETQ. CDR3 protein: CASSFGLLGSDTQYF. As DNA, the CDR3 is TGCGCCAGCAGCTTTGGACTCCTAGGATCAGATACGCAGTATTTT. The full variable domain, its missing parts supplied by reference TRBV5-1 and TRBJ2-3, is KAGVTQTPRYLIKTRGQQVTLSCSPISGHRSVSWYQQTPGQGLQFLFEYFSETQRNKGNFPGRFSGRQFSNSRSEMNVSTLELGDSALYLCASSFGLLGSDTQYFGPGTRLTVL.

J is TRBJ1-1 and V is TRBV2; TRBD1 agrees at 8 bases. The V segment lost 3 bases and the J segment 4 bases; nucleotides outside the gene matches: 10. Looked up from germline, CDR1 is SNHLY and CDR2 is FYNNEI. This CDR3 has 16 amino acids. CDR3: CASSDYYRGDGTEAFF. CDR3 sequence (DNA): TGTGCCAGCAGTGACTATTACAGGGGGGATGGCACTGAAGCTTTCTTT.

V gene TRBV7-2 combines with J gene TRBJ1-3; TRBD1 is a possible D gene (6 bases). The germline V gene encodes CDR1 SGHTA and CDR2 FQGNSA. V lost 5 bases to trimming and J lost 4 bases, with 12 bases between them. The CDR3 runs to 14 residues. The DNA for the CDR3 is TGTGCCAGCAGCGCCTCAGGGGAAGGAAACACCATATATTTT. Its translation: CASSASGEGNTIYF.